The 16 T cell receptor beta chains given below trace back to one sample, sequenced in a study of early T cells in non-severe SARS-CoV-2 infection. TCRdb re-derived calls from the 5' RACE reads in MiXCR, one entry per CDR3 protein. There are around 60,000 distinct CDR3 sequences in the sample; around 18% occur only once, and under 9% lies in the top ten. This specimen was whole blood, taken at baseline. These receptors were collected from an adult who was a healthcare worker with PCR-confirmed SARS-CoV-2 infection or an uninfected control (not recorded which).

The gene calls are TRBV6-2 or TRBV6-3 and TRBJ2-7; possibly TRBD1 or TRBD2 for D (6 bases each). CDR1 and CDR2 (germline): MNHEY, SVGEGT. The CDR3 totals 16 residues. Trimming stripped 0 bases from V and 1 base from J, with 13 bases between. Written as DNA, the CDR3 is TGTGCCAGCAGTTACTCCGTGGGGGGCAGGTCCTACGAGCAGTACTTC. Residues: CASSYSVGGRSYEQYF.

The table lists this clonotype with many counts. The chain has TRBV29-1 and TRBJ1-2, with 7 bases aligning to TRBD1. Germline CDR1 SQVTM, CDR2 ANQGSEA. The CDR3 loop spans 13 amino acids. V was clipped by 6 bases and J by 5 bases; unmatched bases: 9. The CDR3 reads CSVAGTAYYGYTF. The CDR3 DNA reads as TGCAGCGTAGCCGGGACAGCATATTATGGCTACACCTTC.

V is TRBV19 and J is TRBJ2-1; D remains unclear. The germline V gene has CDR1 LNHDA and CDR2 SQIVND (reference sequence). The germline V and J ends were trimmed by 4 bases and 1 base, with 8 bases remaining between them. This CDR3 comprises 14 residues. This chain's CDR3 is CASSRLQSYNEQFF. Here the CDR3 DNA reads TGTGCCAGTAGTAGGCTACAATCCTACAATGAGCAGTTCTTC. The full variable domain, its missing parts supplied by reference TRBV19 and TRBJ2-1, is DGGITQSPKYLFRKEGQNVTLSCEQNLNHDAMYWYRQDPGQGLRLIYYSQIVNDFQKGDIAEGYSVSREKKESFPLTVTSAQKNPTAFYLCASSRLQSYNEQFFGPGTRLTVL.

This chain connects TRBV19 to TRBJ1-2; TRBD1 aligns across 7 bases. The CDR3 is 15 residues long. Germline-derived CDR1 and CDR2 are LNHDA and SQIVND (reference sequence). Trimming took 5 bases from V and 8 from J; bases not matched to a gene: 14. The CDR3 loop reads CASSSGTATLWGYTF. The CDR3 DNA sequence: TGTGCCAGTAGTTCCGGGACAGCAACTCTATGGGGCTACACCTTC.

The rearrangement joins TRBV10-3 to TRBJ1-2, with no clear D. Germline V CDR1 and CDR2: ENHRY, SYGVKD. CDR3 length equals 13 residues. V was pared by 2 bases and J by 4 bases, with 8 bases between. The CDR3 is CAISERGAYGYTF. CDR3 sequence (DNA): TGTGCCATCAGTGAGCGGGGAGCCTATGGCTACACCTTC.

The chain employs TRBV10-2 and TRBJ2-7; possible D gene TRBD1, 5 bases. Trimming took off 7 bases at V and 3 bases at J, with 7 bases between the two ends. Germline V gene sequence: CDR1 WSHSY, CDR2 SAAADI. CDR3 length: 11 residues. The CDR3 DNA is TGCGCCAGCATAGGACACTACGAGCAGTACTTC. It translates to CASIGHYEQYF.

The genes are TRBV5-1 and TRBJ1-6, with D uncertain. CDR3 length: 15 residues. Germline V lookup: CDR1 SGHRS, CDR2 YFSETQ. The ends were cut back, 7 bases at V and 0 bases at J, with 11 bases in the middle. In DNA, the CDR3 is TGCGCCAGCCGAGGATCTAGCTCCTATAATTCACCCCTCCACTTT. It codes for CASRGSSSYNSPLHF.

This clonotype was observed many times. J is TRBJ2-1 and V is TRBV30; 11 bases agree with TRBD2. Per germline, CDR1 GTSNPN and CDR2 SVGIG (reference sequence). The CDR3 length is 15 residues. J lost 13 bases, V lost 0 bases, and 11 bases had no gene match. CDR3 coding DNA: TGTGCCTGGAGTGTCCCGGGACTAGCGGCCCAACCCCAGTTCTTC. Amino acids: CAWSVPGLAAQPQFF.

This clonotype was seen more than once but under ten times. The rearrangement joins TRBV6-6 to TRBJ1-2, with 9 nucleotides matching TRBD1. The length of the CDR3 is 14 residues. Unmatched junction bases numbered 9, after V lost 6 bases and J lost 7 bases. CDR1 is MNHNY, CDR2 SVGAGI, per germline (reference sequence). The CDR3, as DNA: TGTGCCAGCAGCAAACCGGGACAGGGAGTTGGCTACACCTTC. Protein product: CASSKPGQGVGYTF.

In this sample, this clonotype turned up a few times. V is TRBV5-5 and J is TRBJ1-2; weak D call: TRBD1 (6 bases). Per germline, CDR1 SGHKS and CDR2 YYEKEE (reference sequence). The V and J ends lost 0 bases and 6 bases respectively, with 15 bases between them. CDR3 length equals 15 residues. In DNA, the CDR3 is TGTGCCAGCAGCTTGGATGGAGGGACATACGATGGCTACACCTTC. This sequence encodes CASSLDGGTYDGYTF.

This clonotype has ten or more counts. V and J are TRBV5-1 and TRBJ2-5; the match to TRBD1 covers 7 bases. CDR3 size: 14 residues. V lost 4 bases to trimming and J lost 5 bases; unmatched junction nucleotides: 8. Germline loops: CDR1 SGHRS, CDR2 YFSETQ. The CDR3 protein is CASSGTGAEETQYF. CDR3 coding DNA: TGCGCCAGCAGCGGAACAGGGGCGGAGGAGACCCAGTACTTC.

This clonotype was observed a few times. The chain joins TRBV7-2 to TRBJ2-3; D unresolved. V lost 5 bases and J lost 2, with 8 bases in between. Germline V gene lookup returns CDR1 SGHTA and CDR2 FQGNSA. The CDR3 consists of 13 residues. The CDR3: CASSVSITDTQYF. The CDR3 DNA sequence: TGTGCCAGCAGCGTCTCTATCACAGATACGCAGTATTTT.

The chain recombines TRBV4-1 with TRBJ1-1, with 7 bases lining up with TRBD1. J gave up 1 base and V 4 bases, and 3 bases lay outside the gene matches. Germline V gives CDR1 MGHRA, CDR2 YSYEKL. The CDR3 runs to 14 residues. CDR3 in DNA: TGCGCCAGCAGCCCCGACAGGGAGAACACTGAAGCTTTCTTT. It is translated as CASSPDRENTEAFF.

This clonotype was seen a few times. The V gene is TRBV19, the J gene TRBJ2-6; tentatively, D is TRBD1 (6 bases). Germline CDR1 reads LNHDA; CDR2 reads SQIVND (reference sequence). The length of the CDR3 is 16 residues. V lost 2 bases and J 2 bases, leaving 10 bases between the germline ends. CDR3: CASSIPPGAGANVLTF. The CDR3 DNA is TGTGCCAGTAGTATACCCCCAGGGGCTGGGGCCAACGTCCTGACTTTC.

A few counts support this clonotype. V gene TRBV7-2 combines with J gene TRBJ1-5; no firm D call. The CDR3 sequence is 16 residues long. V gave up 1 base and J gave up 0 bases, with 10 bases separating them. The germline gives CDR1 SGHTA, CDR2 FQGNSA. The CDR3 sequence is CASSLGSGRSNQPQHF. The CDR3 DNA reads as TGTGCCAGCAGCTTAGGGTCGGGCCGTAGCAATCAGCCCCAGCATTTT.

This clonotype appeared once. Here the CDR3 reads CSVERGVDTQYF. The CDR3 DNA is TGCAGCGTTGAACGGGGGGTGGATACGCAGTATTTT. The chain links TRBV29-1 to TRBJ2-3; TRBD2 matches at 7 bases. The length of the CDR3 is 12 residues. Germline V lookup: CDR1 SQVTM, CDR2 ANQGSEA. V gave up 2 bases and J gave up 6 bases; unmatched junction bases: 2.